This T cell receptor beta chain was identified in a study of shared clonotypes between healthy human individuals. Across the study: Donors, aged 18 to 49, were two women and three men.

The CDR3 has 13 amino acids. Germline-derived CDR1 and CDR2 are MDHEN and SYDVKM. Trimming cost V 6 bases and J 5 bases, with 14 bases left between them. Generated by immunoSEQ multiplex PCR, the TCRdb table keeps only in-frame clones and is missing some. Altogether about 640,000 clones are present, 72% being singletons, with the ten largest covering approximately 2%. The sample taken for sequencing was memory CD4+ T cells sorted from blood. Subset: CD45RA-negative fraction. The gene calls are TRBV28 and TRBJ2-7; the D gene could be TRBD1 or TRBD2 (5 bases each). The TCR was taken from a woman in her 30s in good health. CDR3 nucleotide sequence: TGTGCCAGCAGGGGGACGGTGGACCACGAGCAGTACTTC. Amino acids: CASRGTVDHEQYF.